The clone carrying this TCR beta chain was found many times. The target antigen is unknown. The sample is drawn from a study of T cell repertoires in cytomegalovirus infection. Study details: Carrying CMV and the relevant HLA type showed in public TCR beta signatures.

Notes on the study in general: Accumulated public TCR beta family frequency recognized individuals carrying CMV together with the relevant HLA. Dominating the ex vivo response were HLA-C-restricted CMV-specific TCR beta clonotypes.

TCRdb reprocessed the reads with MiXCR, giving one entry per CDR3 protein. The repertoire holds about 360,000 distinct CDR3 sequences, with approximately 18% as singletons. CDR1 SGHTA and CDR2 FQGNSA come from the germline V gene. The CDR3 has 14 amino acids. The V end was cut by 3 bases, the J end by 10 bases, with 16 bases between. Sequenced material: PBMCs. The chain employs TRBV7-2 and TRBJ2-1; D tentatively fits TRBD1 or TRBD2 (5 bases each). This TCR came from a human donor in good health (CMV status not recorded). Some clones in this sample may be carry-over from other donors' samples. CDR3 coding DNA: TGTGCCAGCAGCTTGTCGGGGCGATTGGAGGAGCAGTTCTTC. This encodes CASSLSGRLEEQFF.